These 2 T cell receptor beta chains were sequenced from one sample in a study of post-analysis software for immune sequencing data. Presence of unique molecular identifiers characterized the TCR beta cDNA libraries. TCRdb used MiXCR to reprocess the PCR reads, holding one entry per CDR3 protein. The top ten clones hold around an eighth of a sample with a few hundred thousand distinct CDR3 sequences, approximately 45% of them seen once. These receptors are not linked to any known antigen. Findings and limits, study-wide: TRBV5-6, TRBV5-1 and TRBV20-1 were among 4 or 5 TRBV segments more frequent in patients than controls.

The sequencing sample was made of blood. The receptors come from a girl aged 10-17 years with multiple sclerosis.

The chain uses TRBV5-1 and TRBJ2-3; 11 bases agree with TRBD2. The CDR3 loop spans 17 amino acids. CDR1 and CDR2 from the germline V gene are SGHRS and YFSETQ. Losses at the gene ends were 3 bases for V and 1 base for J; bases not matched to a gene: 7. The CDR3, as DNA: TGCGCCAGCAGCTCGACTAGCGGGGTCGATGGCACAGATACGCAGTATTTT. The encoded protein is CASSSTSGVDGTDTQYF.

This chain links TRBV10-3 with TRBJ2-7, with TRBD2 as a possible D gene (7 bases). The CDR3 covers 15 residues. Germline V gene data show CDR1 as ENHRY and CDR2 as SYGVKD. Trimming cost V 2 bases and J 3 bases, with 14 bases left between them. CDR3: CAISELTRGGYEQYF. CDR3 bases: TGTGCCATCAGTGAGCTTACGAGGGGGGGCTACGAGCAGTACTTC.